The T cell receptor beta chain described here comes from a study of T cell responses to AZD1222 COVID-19 vaccine. Profiled with immunoSEQ multiplex PCR; TCRdb holds only in-frame clones, not every one. The sample has roughly 54,000 clones; 80% to 90% are singletons. CDR1 and CDR2 from the germline V gene are KGHDR and SFDVKD. V lost 4 bases to trimming and J lost 4 bases; unmatched junction nucleotides: 9. The length of the CDR3 is 16 residues. The sequence derives from an adult who received the AZD1222 COVID-19 vaccine. The sequences come from peripheral blood, collected 28 days after the second AZD1222 dose. The chain combines TRBV24-1 with TRBJ1-5; the match to TRBD1 covers 7 bases. This CDR3 is CATSEGGRGRNQPQHF. The CDR3 DNA is TGTGCCACCAGTGAAGGGGGCAGGGGCCGAAATCAGCCCCAGCATTTT.